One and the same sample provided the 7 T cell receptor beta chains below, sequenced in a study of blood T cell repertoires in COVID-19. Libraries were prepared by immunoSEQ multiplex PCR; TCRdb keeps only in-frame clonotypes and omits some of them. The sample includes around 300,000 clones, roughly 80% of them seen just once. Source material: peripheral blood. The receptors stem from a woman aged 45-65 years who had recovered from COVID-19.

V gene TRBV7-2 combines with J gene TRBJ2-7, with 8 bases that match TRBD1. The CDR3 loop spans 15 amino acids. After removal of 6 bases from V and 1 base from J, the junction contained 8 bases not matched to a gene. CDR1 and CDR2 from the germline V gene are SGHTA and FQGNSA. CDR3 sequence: CASREAWTGSYEQYF. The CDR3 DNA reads TGTGCCAGCAGGGAAGCCTGGACAGGGTCCTACGAGCAGTACTTC. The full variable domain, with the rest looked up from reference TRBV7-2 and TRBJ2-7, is GAGVSQSPSNKVTEKGKDVELRCDPISGHTALYWYRQSLGQGLEFLIYFQGNSAPDKSGLPSDRFSAERTGGSVSTLTIQRTQQEDSAVYLCASREAWTGSYEQYFGPGTRLTVT.

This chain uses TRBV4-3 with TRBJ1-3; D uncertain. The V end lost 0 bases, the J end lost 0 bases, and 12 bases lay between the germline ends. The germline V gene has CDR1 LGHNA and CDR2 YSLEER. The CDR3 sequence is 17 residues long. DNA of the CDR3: TGCGCCAGCAGCCAAGATTCAGCCGGAGGCTCTGGAAACACCATATATTTT. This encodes CASSQDSAGGSGNTIYF.

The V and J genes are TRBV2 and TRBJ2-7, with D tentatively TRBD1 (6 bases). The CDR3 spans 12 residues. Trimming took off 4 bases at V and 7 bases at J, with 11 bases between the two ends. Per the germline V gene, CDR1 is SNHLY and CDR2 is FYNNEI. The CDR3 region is CASSATGREQYF. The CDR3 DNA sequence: TGTGCCAGCAGTGCCACAGGGCGGGAGCAGTACTTC.

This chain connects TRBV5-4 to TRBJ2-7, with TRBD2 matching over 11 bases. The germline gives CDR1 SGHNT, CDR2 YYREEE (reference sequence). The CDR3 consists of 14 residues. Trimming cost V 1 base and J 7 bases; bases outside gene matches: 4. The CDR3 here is CASSLSLAGGEQYF. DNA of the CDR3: TGTGCCAGCAGCTTGAGTCTAGCGGGGGGAGAGCAGTACTTC.

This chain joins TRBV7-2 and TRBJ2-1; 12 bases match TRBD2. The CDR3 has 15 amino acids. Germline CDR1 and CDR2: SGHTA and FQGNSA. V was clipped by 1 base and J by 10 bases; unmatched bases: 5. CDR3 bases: TGTGCCAGCAGCTTAGTGACTAGCGGGAGCGAAGAGCAGTTCTTC. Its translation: CASSLVTSGSEEQFF.

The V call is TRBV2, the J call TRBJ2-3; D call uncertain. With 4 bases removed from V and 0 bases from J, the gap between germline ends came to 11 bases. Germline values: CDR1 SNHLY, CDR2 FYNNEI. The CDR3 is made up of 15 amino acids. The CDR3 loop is CASSVRAPSTDTQYF. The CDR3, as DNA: TGTGCCAGCAGTGTTAGAGCTCCTAGCACAGATACGCAGTATTTT. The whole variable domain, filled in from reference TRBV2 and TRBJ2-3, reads EPEVTQTPSHQVTQMGQEVILRCVPISNHLYFYWYRQILGQKVEFLVSFYNNEISEKSEIFDDQFSVERPDGSNFTLKIRSTKLEDSAMYFCASSVRAPSTDTQYFGPGTRLTVL.

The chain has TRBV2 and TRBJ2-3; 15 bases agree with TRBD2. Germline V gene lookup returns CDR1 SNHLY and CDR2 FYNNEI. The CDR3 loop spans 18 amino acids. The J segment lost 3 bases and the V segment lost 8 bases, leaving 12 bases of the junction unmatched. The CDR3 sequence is CASHPGLAGGRRTDTQYF. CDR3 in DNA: TGTGCCAGCCATCCCGGACTAGCGGGGGGGCGGCGAACAGATACGCAGTATTTT. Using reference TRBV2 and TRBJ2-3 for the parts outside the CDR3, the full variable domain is EPEVTQTPSHQVTQMGQEVILRCVPISNHLYFYWYRQILGQKVEFLVSFYNNEISEKSEIFDDQFSVERPDGSNFTLKIRSTKLEDSAMYFCASHPGLAGGRRTDTQYFGPGTRLTVL.